One and the same sample provided the 14 T cell receptor beta chains below, sequenced in a study of radiotherapy plus CTLA-4 blockade in lung cancer. The data were produced by immunoSEQ multiplex PCR, yet TCRdb's version contains in-frame clones alone and is incomplete. The sample records about 94,000 clones, roughly 80% being singletons. Material: peripheral blood, obtained from a patient treated with radiotherapy plus ipilimumab. These receptors were obtained from a human donor with non-small cell lung cancer that progressed on radiotherapy plus ipilimumab.

The rearrangement uses TRBV6-1 and TRBJ2-1; 9 positions agree with TRBD2. V lost 3 bases and J lost 2; bases outside the gene matches: 8. CDR3 size: 17 residues. The germline gives CDR1 MNHNS, CDR2 SASEGT. The CDR3 protein is CASSDRIVAGAYNEQFF. The CDR3 nucleotides are TGTGCCAGCAGTGACCGCATTGTAGCGGGGGCCTACAATGAGCAGTTCTTC.

This chain links TRBV7-9 with TRBJ2-1; D is undetermined. CDR1 and CDR2 from the germline V gene are SEHNR and FQNEAQ (reference sequence). Trimming took 5 bases from V and 0 from J, leaving 11 bases between them. This CDR3 contains 15 residues. As DNA, the CDR3 is TGTGCCAGCAGCCCCTCAGTCAGCTCCTACAATGAGCAGTTCTTC. Amino acids: CASSPSVSSYNEQFF.

The chain uses TRBV10-3 and TRBJ2-7; 9 positions match TRBD1. Trimming cost V 2 bases and J 5 bases; bases outside gene matches: 7. The CDR3 loop spans 15 amino acids. Germline V CDR1 and CDR2: ENHRY, SYGVKD. The CDR3 region is CAISEEGQGRNEQYF. The CDR3 DNA reads as TGTGCCATCAGTGAGGAGGGACAGGGACGGAACGAGCAGTACTTC.

This rearrangement joins TRBV12-5 to TRBJ1-5, with 9 bases that match TRBD1. Unmatched junction bases numbered 11, after V lost 5 bases and J lost 6 bases. Germline V gene data show CDR1 as LGHNT and CDR2 as FRNRAP. This CDR3 has 16 residues. The CDR3 bases are TGTGCTAGTGGTACCTACGCGGGACAGGGTCTTCAGCCCCAGCATTTT. Translating it yields CASGTYAGQGLQPQHF. Complete variable domain (other parts from reference TRBV12-5 and TRBJ1-5): DARVTQTPRHKVTEMGQEVTMRCQPILGHNTVFWYRQTMMQGLELLAYFRNRAPLDDSGMPKDRFSAEMPDATLATLKIQPSEPRDSAVYFCASGTYAGQGLQPQHFGDGTRLSIL.

The gene calls are TRBV9 and TRBJ2-7; perhaps TRBD2 as D (6 bases). The germline gives CDR1 SGDLS, CDR2 YYNGEE. The CDR3 has 15 amino acids. The V and J ends lost 3 bases and 2 bases respectively, with 15 bases between them. DNA of the CDR3: TGTGCCAGCAGCGGGGGACTTTCGGGCCCCTACGAGCAGTACTTC. Amino acid sequence: CASSGGLSGPYEQYF.

The rearrangement joins TRBV28 to TRBJ2-2, with D uncertain. Trimming shortened V by 3 bases and J by 1 base, and 3 bases separated the two germline ends. Looked up from germline, CDR1 is MDHEN and CDR2 is SYDVKM. The CDR3 contains 13 residues. In DNA form, the CDR3 reads TGTGCCAGCAGTTTCATGAACACCGGGGAGCTGTTTTTT. Its protein product is CASSFMNTGELFF. Complete variable domain (other parts from reference TRBV28 and TRBJ2-2): DVKVTQSSRYLVKRTGEKVFLECVQDMDHENMFWYRQDPGLGLRLIYFSYDVKMKEKGDIPEGYSVSREKKERFSLILESASTNQTSMYLCASSFMNTGELFFGEGSRLTVL.

The gene calls are TRBV5-4 and TRBJ1-5; TRBD1 agrees at 8 bases. V lost 5 bases to trimming and J lost 5 bases; unmatched junction nucleotides: 6. Per germline, CDR1 SGHNT and CDR2 YYREEE (reference sequence). The CDR3 is 14 residues long. The DNA for the CDR3 is TGTGCCAGCAGTCGACAGGGGTCGGATCAGCCCCAGCATTTT. Translation: CASSRQGSDQPQHF.

The chain links TRBV7-9 to TRBJ1-2, with unresolved D. V was cut by 3 bases and J by 4 bases, with 9 bases left in between. This CDR3 comprises 13 residues. CDR1 and CDR2 from the germline V gene are SEHNR and FQNEAQ (reference sequence). CDR3 sequence reads: CASSFSGLYGYTF. The CDR3 bases are TGTGCCAGCAGCTTTTCTGGGCTCTATGGCTACACCTTC.

This clone was counted between two and nine times. The sample contains more than one DNA sequence encoding this CDR3. This chain connects TRBV29-1 to TRBJ2-7; TRBD1 is a possible D gene (5 bases). This CDR3 has 12 amino acids. The germline V and J ends were trimmed by 4 bases and 3 bases, with 10 bases remaining between them. Per germline, CDR1 SQVTM and CDR2 ANQGSEA. This CDR3 reads CSVGGGNYEQYF. The DNA of the CDR3 is TGCAGCGTTGGGGGCGGCAACTACGAGCAGTACTTC.

This chain joins TRBV4-1 and TRBJ2-1; D uncertain. CDR1 is MGHRA and CDR2 is YSYEKL in the germline V gene. CDR3 length: 16 residues. V was cut by 1 base and J by 5 bases, with 15 bases left in between. DNA for the CDR3: TGCGCCAGCAGCCAAGTAGGAATACGGAAAAACAATGAGCAGTTCTTC. Its translation is CASSQVGIRKNNEQFF.

The chain employs TRBV30 and TRBJ1-1, with D possibly matching TRBD1 (5 bases). The CDR3 contains 14 residues. V lost 5 bases to trimming and J lost 0 bases, with 13 bases between them. Germline-derived CDR1 and CDR2 are GTSNPN and SVGIG (reference sequence). Here the CDR3 reads CAWGGHRLNTEAFF. CDR3 nucleotides: TGTGCCTGGGGAGGACACCGGTTGAACACTGAAGCTTTCTTT.

The chain is built from TRBV6-1 and TRBJ2-2; 9 positions match TRBD2. The CDR3 has 16 amino acids. The J segment lost 2 bases and the V segment lost 0 bases, leaving 1 base of the junction unmatched. Germline V CDR1 and CDR2: MNHNS, SASEGT. The CDR3 here is CASSEASGSNTGELFF. DNA of the CDR3: TGTGCCAGCAGTGAAGCTAGCGGGAGTAACACCGGGGAGCTGTTTTTT.

The chain recombines TRBV10-3 with TRBJ1-5; no reliable D call. The CDR3 consists of 12 residues. Germline V gene lookup returns CDR1 ENHRY and CDR2 SYGVKD. V dropped 3 bases and J dropped 4 bases, with 4 bases sitting between them. CDR3 coding DNA: TGTGCCATCAGTGACAGTAATCAGCCCCAGCATTTT. This gives the protein CAISDSNQPQHF.

The chain carries TRBV19 and TRBJ2-1; the match to TRBD2 covers 16 bases. CDR1 is LNHDA, CDR2 SQIVND, per germline (reference sequence). CDR3 length: 20 residues. V shed 5 bases, J shed 4 bases, and the junction held 14 bases outside the gene matches. CDR3 sequence reads: CASSPNLGTSGRAGYNEQFF. In DNA, the CDR3 is TGTGCCAGTAGTCCAAATCTCGGGACTAGCGGGAGGGCAGGGTACAATGAGCAGTTCTTC.